This T cell receptor (beta chain) was recovered during a study of blood T cell repertoires in COVID-19. Libraries were prepared by immunoSEQ multiplex PCR; TCRdb keeps only in-frame clonotypes and omits some of them. Among approximately 350,000 clones listed, around four fifths were seen once. The germline V gene encodes CDR1 GTSNPN and CDR2 SVGIG (reference sequence). This CDR3 has 17 residues. V shed 2 bases, J shed 7 bases, and the junction held 12 bases outside the gene matches. The receptor's source is a man between 25 and 39 years old with active or convalescent COVID-19. The chain joins TRBV30 to TRBJ2-2, with 11 bases fitting TRBD2. The sequencing sample was made of peripheral blood. The CDR3 reads CAWSSWVAGGPNGELFF. CDR3 nucleotide sequence: TGTGCCTGGAGTTCCTGGGTAGCGGGGGGGCCGAACGGGGAGCTGTTTTTT.